This TCR beta chain emerged from a study of cytomegalovirus exposure and HLA in healthy donors. The study's findings and limits: A few of the chains that were CMV-associated were confirmed in vitro to be specific for CMV antigens. Earlier analysis found most TCR beta V segments productive about 87% or about 30% of the time. A later analysis found TCR association rates differed by HLA locus, highest for DRB1 and lowest for HLA-C.

To note about this clone: The antigen is not known.

Primers for the PCR totalled 60 Vbeta and 13 Jbeta. Sequencing was performed with immunoSEQ multiplex PCR; in TCRdb, only in-frame clones are kept and a portion is missing. The table has about 190,000 clones, 81% seen once. Sequenced sample: PBMCs. This TCR was sampled from a man between 45 and 60 years old in good health and CMV-seronegative.

The CDR3 spells CASSISGGASEETQYF. The CDR3 bases are TGCGCCAGCAGTATTAGCGGGGGGGCCTCGGAGGAGACCCAGTACTTC. The chain is built from TRBV5-1 and TRBJ2-5, with TRBD2 matching over 11 bases. Germline trimming cut 5 bases from V and 5 bases from J; bases unmatched to any gene: 11. The CDR3 runs to 16 residues. In germline, CDR1 is SGHRS, CDR2 YFSETQ.